This T cell receptor (beta chain) was captured in a study of T cell therapy after organ transplantation. On the study more broadly: Of about ten patients, eight responded clinically and two did not. Short-term post-therapy blood was drawn 4 to 8 weeks after therapy ended.

Per the germline V gene, CDR1 is SGHDT and CDR2 is YYEEEE. CDR3 length: 16 amino acids. V was clipped by 0 bases and J by 6 bases; unmatched bases: 4. This clone was observed once. Antigen unknown. Study results and limitations: Nonresponders had marked pretherapy clonal expansions and little post-therapy change.

Time point described: 4-8 weeks after completion of therapy. Clones were sequenced by immunoSEQ multiplex PCR, and TCRdb holds only the in-frame ones, with some missing. The sample shows 15,000 to 20,000 clones, 81% of them seen only once. The receptor's source is a human patient who had received a solid organ transplant and had CMV disease. Some of the T cells might come from the graft donor. The chain recombines TRBV5-6 with TRBJ2-1, with 12 bases that match TRBD2. Sequencing was performed on CD8+ T cells from blood, taken after autologous CMV-specific T cell therapy. Written as DNA, the CDR3 is TGTGCCAGCAGCTTGGTGCCTAGCGGGGGGGTCAATGAGCAGTTCTTC. It codes for CASSLVPSGGVNEQFF.